These T cell receptor beta chains were read from a single sample in a study of identical twins. TCRdb processed the 5' RACE reads anew with MiXCR; each CDR3 protein has one entry. Of roughly 750,000 distinct CDR3 sequences in the sample, about 20% are singletons; the top ten hold about 4.5%. The same sample was also used in a study of T cells expressing NK-cell markers.

The sample consisted of PBMCs. These receptors were collected from a woman aged 18-30 years in good health. Each CDR3 is given without its conserved first and last residue. Each record gives: V gene, J gene, CDR3 protein.

V: TRBV5-1; J: TRBJ2-1; CDR3: ASSLGLSGPNGEQF
V: TRBV20-1; J: TRBJ1-1; CDR3: SAYGHGFGEAF
V: TRBV12-3/TRBV12-4; J: TRBJ1-1; CDR3: ASRQGAKAF
V: TRBV10-2; J: TRBJ2-7; CDR3: ASSTGGNEQY
V: TRBV20-1; J: TRBJ2-1; CDR3: SASSGRLSSYNEQF
V: TRBV3-1; J: TRBJ2-1; CDR3: AFSLLAGDFGGLYEQF
V: TRBV6-5; J: TRBJ1-1; CDR3: ASSYWTDTEAF
V: TRBV12-3/TRBV12-4; J: TRBJ2-1; CDR3: ASRNWTGRDEQF
V: TRBV3-1; J: TRBJ2-5; CDR3: ASSQEPSGMETQY
V: TRBV6-5; J: TRBJ2-7; CDR3: ASSSTSGGTEQY
V: TRBV27; J: TRBJ2-3; CDR3: ASSRPRGSGTDTQY
V: TRBV2; J: TRBJ2-2; CDR3: ASSETWTGELF
V: TRBV4-3; J: TRBJ2-1; CDR3: ASSRRLAGRNNEQF
V: TRBV7-2; J: TRBJ1-2; CDR3: ASSSDRYYGYT
V: TRBV6-5; J: TRBJ2-1; CDR3: ASSYFRTAAGGPGNEQF
V: TRBV5-6; J: TRBJ2-2; CDR3: ASSLGSGVTGELF
V: TRBV20-1; J: TRBJ2-5; CDR3: SAGAAGSKETQY
V: TRBV20-1; J: TRBJ2-3; CDR3: SAIPKGGTQY
V: TRBV20-1; J: TRBJ2-1; CDR3: SAKKANEQF
V: TRBV10-3; J: TRBJ2-5; CDR3: AISLGTSITGVTQY
V: TRBV20-1; J: TRBJ1-1; CDR3: SARDPQGKKKAF
V: TRBV20-1; J: TRBJ2-3; CDR3: SAREEADTQY
V: TRBV6-5; J: TRBJ2-1; CDR3: ASSYTKNPGETSYNEQF
V: TRBV20-1; J: TRBJ2-1; CDR3: SARGQRGFNEQF
V: TRBV7-9; J: TRBJ2-7; CDR3: ASSATQNRDYEQY
V: TRBV3-1; J: TRBJ2-4; CDR3: ASSYRTAAKNIQY
V: TRBV7-6; J: TRBJ2-3; CDR3: ASSLDLEKGDTQY
V: TRBV12-3/TRBV12-4; J: TRBJ2-7; CDR3: ASSWILSSYEQY
V: TRBV11-1; J: TRBJ2-1; CDR3: ASSPFGAGGVGYNEQF
V: TRBV19; J: TRBJ1-1; CDR3: ASSAGTKKRKNTEAF
V: TRBV5-6; J: TRBJ2-7; CDR3: ASSSLGRGNLPQY
V: TRBV20-1; J: TRBJ2-2; CDR3: SALVGNTGELF
V: TRBV5-1; J: TRBJ2-1; CDR3: ASSFADHNEQF
V: TRBV10-3; J: TRBJ1-5; CDR3: AISELQGARAQH
V: TRBV7-2; J: TRBJ2-3; CDR3: ASSLDGGNL
V: TRBV5-5; J: TRBJ2-1; CDR3: ASSFSRDPSYNEQF
V: TRBV29-1; J: TRBJ2-4; CDR3: SVEDRRENIQY
V: TRBV25-1; J: TRBJ2-7; CDR3: ASIRGAGGEQY
V: TRBV5-6; J: TRBJ1-5; CDR3: ASSFQGQGNQPQH
V: TRBV27; J: TRBJ1-2; CDR3: ASSATGLPGYGYT
V: TRBV20-1; J: TRBJ1-4; CDR3: SVRGSNEKLF
V: TRBV7-6; J: TRBJ2-7; CDR3: ASSMDRVREQY
V: TRBV2; J: TRBJ2-3; CDR3: ASRGLALSTDTQY
V: TRBV4-3; J: TRBJ2-1; CDR3: ASSQGRGNRYNEQF
V: TRBV3-1; J: TRBJ1-4; CDR3: ASRGQQKLF
V: TRBV5-1; J: TRBJ2-7; CDR3: ASSLGAGVAKEQY
V: TRBV12-5; J: TRBJ2-7; CDR3: ASGPSWTGGSYEQY
V: TRBV20-1; J: TRBJ2-2; CDR3: SASRGAYTGELF